Included here is one T cell receptor beta chain sequence, with context. The entry originates in a study of blood T cells in healthy people across ages. Study details: There was about one barcoded beta molecule captured by template switching per two T cells.

This CDR3 has 16 amino acids. From germline, CDR1 is SGHVS and CDR2 FNYEAQ. Peripheral blood, ten milliliters per donor, was collected. Total RNA was isolated from each sample in quantities of at least 5 micrograms. It was with a sample-barcoded 5' primer and a J-beta primer mix that a second PCR of about 6 to 12 cycles was run. All cDNA molecules were each tagged by a template-switch adaptor with 12 random nucleotides. TCRdb analysed the 5' RACE reads with MiXCR anew, one entry per CDR3 protein. The sample has about 780,000 distinct CDR3 sequences, around 50% seen once; the top ten hold roughly 18%. The specimen sequenced was blood. The origin of this receptor is an elderly man in good health. This rearrangement joins TRBV7-6 to TRBJ2-7; TRBD1 matches 9 bases. Matching the DNA end better, TRBJ2-5 makes the J call doubtful. CDR3: CASSTTRDRVEETQYF. The CDR3, as DNA: TGTGCCAGCAGCACTACCCGGGACAGGGTAGAAGAGACCCAGTACTTC.